The 5 T cell receptor beta chains below all came from one sample that was sequenced in a study of radiation and T cells in renal cell carcinoma (dated by TCRdb to 2019 to 2021). The sample's time point label is to be understood as: blood 4 weeks post-SBRT, at nephrectomy. The sample's treatment or condition label, in plain terms: 15 Gy SBRT to primary tumor, nephrectomy 4 weeks later. Receptor amplification or capture employed the immunoSEQ multiplex PCR assay. TCRdb re-hosts the immuneACCESS table, in-frame sequences only. Its copies lack some clones; in the studies checked, an unresolved V gene accounts for under half of them, and the cause for the rest is not known. This sample holds about 86,000 clones; 85% were observed only once. The top ten clonotypes cover around 9.4% of the sample. The input for sequencing was blood, taken from a patient whose treatment included radiotherapy and nephrectomy. The receptor set was obtained from a man aged 45-65 years with renal cell carcinoma.

The V and J genes are TRBV6-5 and TRBJ2-7; D is possibly TRBD1 (6 bases). Germline CDR1 MNHEY, CDR2 SVGAGI. The V gene lost 5 bases and the J gene lost 2 bases, with 16 bases spanning the gap. This CDR3 has 15 residues. CDR3: CASSQESGQTYEQYF. CDR3 nucleotides: TGTGCCAGCAGTCAAGAATCAGGACAGACCTACGAGCAGTACTTC.

The chain couples TRBV7-9 to TRBJ2-7; 7 bases match TRBD2. The V gene end was trimmed by 4 bases and the J gene end by 0 bases; junction bases not matched to a gene: 3. Germline V lookup: CDR1 SEHNR, CDR2 FQNEAQ (reference sequence). The CDR3 length is 14 residues. Here the CDR3 reads CASSSSGHSYEQYF. Here the CDR3 DNA reads TGTGCCAGCAGCTCTAGCGGACACTCCTACGAGCAGTACTTC.

The chain links TRBV30 to TRBJ2-7; maybe TRBD1 (6 bases). This CDR3 contains 15 residues. Trimming removed 2 bases from V and 0 bases from J, with 14 bases in between. Germline loops: CDR1 GTSNPN, CDR2 SVGIG (reference sequence). CDR3 protein: CAWSTRTVSSYEQYF. DNA for the CDR3: TGTGCCTGGAGTACCCGGACAGTTAGCTCCTACGAGCAGTACTTC.

The chain links TRBV30 to TRBJ1-5, with 8 bases identical to TRBD1. Trimming cost V 2 bases and J 5 bases; bases outside gene matches: 5. The V gene's germline CDR1 is GTSNPN and CDR2 SVGIG (reference sequence). The CDR3 covers 14 residues. The chain's CDR3 is CAWSRTGLDQPQHF. In DNA, the CDR3 is TGTGCCTGGAGTCGGACAGGGCTGGATCAGCCCCAGCATTTT.

CDR3 loop: CASRGPEEYNEQFF. CDR3 DNA sequence: TGTGCCAGCAGGGGCCCCGAGGAGTACAATGAGCAGTTCTTC. V gene TRBV5-4 combines with J gene TRBJ2-1; no clear D gene. Trimming removed 5 bases from V and 4 bases from J, with 13 bases in between. CDR1 is SGHNT and CDR2 is YYREEE in the germline V gene (reference sequence). CDR3 length equals 14 residues. Full variable domain (outside the CDR3, taken from reference TRBV5-4 and TRBJ2-1): ETGVTQSPTHLIKTRGQQVTLRCSSQSGHNTVSWYQQALGQGPQFIFQYYREEENGRGNFPPRFSGLQFPNYSSELNVNALELDDSALYLCASRGPEEYNEQFFGPGTRLTVL.